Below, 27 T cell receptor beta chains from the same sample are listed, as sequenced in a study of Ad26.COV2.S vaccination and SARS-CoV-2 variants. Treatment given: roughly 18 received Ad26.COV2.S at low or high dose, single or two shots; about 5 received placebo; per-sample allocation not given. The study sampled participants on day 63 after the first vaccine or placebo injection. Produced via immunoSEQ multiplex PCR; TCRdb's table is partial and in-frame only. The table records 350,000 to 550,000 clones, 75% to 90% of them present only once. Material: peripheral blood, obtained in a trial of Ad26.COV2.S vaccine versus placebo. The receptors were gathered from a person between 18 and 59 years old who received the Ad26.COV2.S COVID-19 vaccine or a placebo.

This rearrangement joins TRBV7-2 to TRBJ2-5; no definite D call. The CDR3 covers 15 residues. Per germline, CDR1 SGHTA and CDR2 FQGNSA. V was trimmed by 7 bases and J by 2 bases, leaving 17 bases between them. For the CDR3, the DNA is TGTGCCAGCATGCGCGACGGTTTTGAGCAAGAGACCCAGTACTTC. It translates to CASMRDGFEQETQYF.

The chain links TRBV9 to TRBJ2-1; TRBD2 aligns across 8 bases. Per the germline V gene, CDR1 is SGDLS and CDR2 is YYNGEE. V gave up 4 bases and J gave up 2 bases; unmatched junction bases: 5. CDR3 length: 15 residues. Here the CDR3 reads CASSQLAVPYNEQFF. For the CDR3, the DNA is TGTGCCAGCAGCCAACTAGCGGTTCCCTACAATGAGCAGTTCTTC.

This CDR3 reads CASSQGSGQDLTSWTDTQYF. DNA of the CDR3: TGTGCCAGCAGCCAAGGGTCGGGACAGGACCTAACCTCCTGGACAGATACGCAGTATTTT. This chain uses TRBV3-1 (or the pseudogene TRBV3-2) with TRBJ2-3; 8 bases agree with TRBD1. CDR1 and CDR2 from the germline V gene are LGHDT and YNNKEL (reference sequence). V lost 1 base and J lost 3; bases outside the gene matches: 18. The CDR3 runs 20 residues.

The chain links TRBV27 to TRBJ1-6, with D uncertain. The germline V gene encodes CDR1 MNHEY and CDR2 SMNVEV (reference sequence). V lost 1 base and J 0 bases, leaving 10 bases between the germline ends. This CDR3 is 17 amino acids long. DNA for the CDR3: TGTGCCAGCAGTTTATTGAGGGCTAGCTCCTATAATTCACCCCTCCACTTT. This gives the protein CASSLLRASSYNSPLHF.

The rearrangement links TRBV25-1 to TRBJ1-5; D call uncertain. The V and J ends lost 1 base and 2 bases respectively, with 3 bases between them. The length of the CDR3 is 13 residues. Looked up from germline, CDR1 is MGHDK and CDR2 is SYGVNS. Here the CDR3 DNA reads TGTGCCAGCAGTGAATCGGGCAATCAGCCCCAGCATTTT. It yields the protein CASSESGNQPQHF. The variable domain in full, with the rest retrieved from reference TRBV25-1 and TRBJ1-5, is EADIYQTPRYLVIGTGKKITLECSQTMGHDKMYWYQQDPGMELHLIHYSYGVNSTEKGDLSSESTVSRIRTEHFPLTLESARPSHTSQYLCASSESGNQPQHFGDGTRLSIL.

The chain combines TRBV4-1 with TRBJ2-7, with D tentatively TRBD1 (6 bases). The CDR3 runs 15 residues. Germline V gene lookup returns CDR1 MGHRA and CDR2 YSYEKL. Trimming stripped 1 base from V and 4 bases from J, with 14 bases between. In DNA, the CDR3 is TGCGCCAGCAGCCAAGCTACAGGGCTAGCATACGAGCAGTACTTC. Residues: CASSQATGLAYEQYF.

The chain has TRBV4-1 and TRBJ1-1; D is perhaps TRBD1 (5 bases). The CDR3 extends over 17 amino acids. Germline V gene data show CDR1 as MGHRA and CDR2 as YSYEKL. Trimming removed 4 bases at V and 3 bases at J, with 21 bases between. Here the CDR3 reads CASSPSGEFPGDTEAFF. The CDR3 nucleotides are TGCGCCAGCAGCCCTTCCGGAGAGTTCCCGGGGGACACTGAAGCTTTCTTT.

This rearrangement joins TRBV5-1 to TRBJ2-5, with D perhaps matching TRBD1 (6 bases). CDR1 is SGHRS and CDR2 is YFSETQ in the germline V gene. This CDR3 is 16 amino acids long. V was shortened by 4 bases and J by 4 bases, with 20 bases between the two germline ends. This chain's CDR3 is CASSLPQQGRGETQYF. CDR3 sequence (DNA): TGCGCCAGCAGCCTACCCCAACAGGGAAGGGGAGAGACCCAGTACTTC. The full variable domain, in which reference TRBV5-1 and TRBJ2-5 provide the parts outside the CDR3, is KAGVTQTPRYLIKTRGQQVTLSCSPISGHRSVSWYQQTPGQGLQFLFEYFSETQRNKGNFPGRFSGRQFSNSRSEMNVSTLELGDSALYLCASSLPQQGRGETQYFGPGTRLLVL.

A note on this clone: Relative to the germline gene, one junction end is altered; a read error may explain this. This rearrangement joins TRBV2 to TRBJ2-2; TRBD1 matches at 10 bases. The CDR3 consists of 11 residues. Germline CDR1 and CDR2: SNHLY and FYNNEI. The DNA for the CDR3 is TGTGCCAGCACCGGGACAGGGGTGCTGTTTTTT. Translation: CASTGTGVLFF.

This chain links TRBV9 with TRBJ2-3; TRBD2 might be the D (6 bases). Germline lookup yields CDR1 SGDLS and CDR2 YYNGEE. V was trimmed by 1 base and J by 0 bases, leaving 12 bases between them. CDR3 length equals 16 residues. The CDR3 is CASSVQGGGSTDTQYF. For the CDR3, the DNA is TGTGCCAGCAGCGTACAAGGCGGAGGGAGCACAGATACGCAGTATTTT.

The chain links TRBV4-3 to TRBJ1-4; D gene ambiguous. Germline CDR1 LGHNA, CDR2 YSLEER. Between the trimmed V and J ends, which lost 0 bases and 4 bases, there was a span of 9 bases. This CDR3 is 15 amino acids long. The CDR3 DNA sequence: TGCGCCAGCAGCCAAGATAAGACTCTTAATGAAAAACTGTTTTTT. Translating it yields CASSQDKTLNEKLFF.

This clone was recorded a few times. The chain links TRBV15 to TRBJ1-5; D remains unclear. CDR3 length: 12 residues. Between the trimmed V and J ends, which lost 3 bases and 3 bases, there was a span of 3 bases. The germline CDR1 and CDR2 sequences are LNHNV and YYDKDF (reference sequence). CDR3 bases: TGTGCCACCAGCAGCTACAATCAGCCCCAGCATTTT. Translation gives CATSSYNQPQHF.

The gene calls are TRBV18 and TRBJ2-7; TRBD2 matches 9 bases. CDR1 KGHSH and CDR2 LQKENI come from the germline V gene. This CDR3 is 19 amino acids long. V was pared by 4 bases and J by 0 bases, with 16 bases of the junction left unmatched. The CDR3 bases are TGTGCCAGCTCACGGCCCGATGGAGCGGGGGGCTCTTACTCCTACGAGCAGTACTTC. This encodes CASSRPDGAGGSYSYEQYF.

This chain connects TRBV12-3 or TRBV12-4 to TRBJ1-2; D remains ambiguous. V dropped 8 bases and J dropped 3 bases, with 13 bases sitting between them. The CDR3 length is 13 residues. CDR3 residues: CASAGTSYYGYTF. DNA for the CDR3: TGTGCCAGCGCAGGCACCTCTTACTATGGCTACACCTTC.

Written as DNA, the CDR3 is TGTGCCAGCAGTTTATCGTTGAGGCAGGGCGGAAGGAATTCACCCCTCCACTTT. It encodes CASSLSLRQGGRNSPLHF. The chain recombines TRBV27 with TRBJ1-6; the D gene is possibly TRBD1 (5 bases). This CDR3 contains 18 residues. With 0 bases removed from V and 7 bases from J, the gap between germline ends came to 19 bases. CDR1 MNHEY and CDR2 SMNVEV come from the germline V gene (reference sequence).

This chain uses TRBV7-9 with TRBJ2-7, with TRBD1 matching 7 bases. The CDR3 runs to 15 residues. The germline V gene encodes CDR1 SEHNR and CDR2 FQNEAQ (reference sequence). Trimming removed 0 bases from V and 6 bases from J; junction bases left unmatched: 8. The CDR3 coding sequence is TGTGCCAGCAGCTTAGCGCGAGGGCAGGGGGTCGAGCAGTACGTC. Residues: CASSLARGQGVEQYV.

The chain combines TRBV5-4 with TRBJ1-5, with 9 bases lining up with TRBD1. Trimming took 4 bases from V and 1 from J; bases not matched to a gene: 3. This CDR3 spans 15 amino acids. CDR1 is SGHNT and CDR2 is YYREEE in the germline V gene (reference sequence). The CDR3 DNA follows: TGTGCCAGCAGCCAGGACAGGGGAAGCAATCAGCCCCAGCATTTT. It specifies CASSQDRGSNQPQHF.

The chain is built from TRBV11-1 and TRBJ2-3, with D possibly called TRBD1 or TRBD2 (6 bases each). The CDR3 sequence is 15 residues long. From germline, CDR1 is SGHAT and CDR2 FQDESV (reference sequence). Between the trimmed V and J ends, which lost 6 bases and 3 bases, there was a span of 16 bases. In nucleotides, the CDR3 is TGTGCCAGCAGTCAGGAGGGAAGGGGGACAGATACGCAGTATTTT. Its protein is CASSQEGRGTDTQYF.

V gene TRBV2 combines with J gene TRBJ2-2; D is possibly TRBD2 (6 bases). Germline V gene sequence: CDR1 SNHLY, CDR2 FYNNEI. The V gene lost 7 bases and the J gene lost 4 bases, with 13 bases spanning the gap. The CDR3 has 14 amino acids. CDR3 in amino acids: CASNAGRLTGELFF. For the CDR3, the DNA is TGTGCCAGCAACGCCGGGAGACTCACCGGGGAGCTGTTTTTT.

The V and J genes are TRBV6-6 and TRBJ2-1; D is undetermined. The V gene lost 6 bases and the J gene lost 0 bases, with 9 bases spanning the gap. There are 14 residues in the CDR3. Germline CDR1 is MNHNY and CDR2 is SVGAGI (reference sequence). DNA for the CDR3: TGTGCCAGCAGGCAGACGATCTCCTACAATGAGCAGTTCTTC. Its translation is CASRQTISYNEQFF.

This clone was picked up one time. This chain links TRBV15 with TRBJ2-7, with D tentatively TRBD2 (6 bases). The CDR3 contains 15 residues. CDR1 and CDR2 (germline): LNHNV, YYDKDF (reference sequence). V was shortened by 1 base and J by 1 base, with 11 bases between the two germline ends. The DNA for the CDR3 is TGTGCCACCAGCAGAGTCGGAGGGAGTTCCTACGAGCAGTACTTC. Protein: CATSRVGGSSYEQYF.

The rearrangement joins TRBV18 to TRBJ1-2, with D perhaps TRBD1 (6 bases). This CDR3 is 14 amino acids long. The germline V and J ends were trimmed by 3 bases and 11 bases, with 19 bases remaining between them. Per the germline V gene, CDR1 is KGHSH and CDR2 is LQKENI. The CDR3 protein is CASSPNREATRYTF. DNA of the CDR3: TGTGCCAGCTCACCTAACAGGGAAGCTACGCGGTACACCTTC.

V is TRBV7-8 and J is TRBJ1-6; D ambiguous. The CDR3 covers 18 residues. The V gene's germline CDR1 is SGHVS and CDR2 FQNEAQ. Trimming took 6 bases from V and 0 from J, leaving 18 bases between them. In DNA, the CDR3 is TGTGCCAGCAGAGGTTCTACCTGGGGAAACTCCTATAATTCACCCCTCCACTTT. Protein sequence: CASRGSTWGNSYNSPLHF.

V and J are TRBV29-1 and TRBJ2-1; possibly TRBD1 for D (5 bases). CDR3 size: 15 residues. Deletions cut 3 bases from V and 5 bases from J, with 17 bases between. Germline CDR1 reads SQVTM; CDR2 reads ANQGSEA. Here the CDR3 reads CSVDPWGRADNEQFF. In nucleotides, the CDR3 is TGCAGCGTTGATCCCTGGGGCAGGGCAGACAATGAGCAGTTCTTC.

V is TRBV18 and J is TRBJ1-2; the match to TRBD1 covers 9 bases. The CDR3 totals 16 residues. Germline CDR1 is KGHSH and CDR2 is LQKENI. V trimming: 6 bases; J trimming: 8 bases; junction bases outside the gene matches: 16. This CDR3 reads CASSPGAATGGHGYTF. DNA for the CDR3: TGTGCCAGCTCCCCGGGGGCCGCTACAGGGGGCCACGGCTACACCTTC.

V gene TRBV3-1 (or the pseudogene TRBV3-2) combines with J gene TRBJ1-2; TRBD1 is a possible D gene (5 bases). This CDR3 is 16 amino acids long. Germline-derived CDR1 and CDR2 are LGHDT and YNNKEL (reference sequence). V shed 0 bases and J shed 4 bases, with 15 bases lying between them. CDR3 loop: CASSQDETATFYGYTF. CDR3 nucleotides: TGTGCCAGCAGCCAAGACGAGACAGCCACTTTCTATGGCTACACCTTC.

The CDR3: CSVVRTGAAQSTQYF. The CDR3 DNA follows: TGCAGCGTTGTTCGCACCGGGGCAGCCCAGAGTACCCAGTACTTC. The rearrangement uses TRBV29-1 and TRBJ2-5; either TRBD1 or TRBD2 may supply D (5 bases each). Germline V lookup: CDR1 SQVTM, CDR2 ANQGSEA. The length of the CDR3 is 15 residues. The V end lost 4 bases, the J end lost 8 bases, and 23 bases lay between the germline ends.